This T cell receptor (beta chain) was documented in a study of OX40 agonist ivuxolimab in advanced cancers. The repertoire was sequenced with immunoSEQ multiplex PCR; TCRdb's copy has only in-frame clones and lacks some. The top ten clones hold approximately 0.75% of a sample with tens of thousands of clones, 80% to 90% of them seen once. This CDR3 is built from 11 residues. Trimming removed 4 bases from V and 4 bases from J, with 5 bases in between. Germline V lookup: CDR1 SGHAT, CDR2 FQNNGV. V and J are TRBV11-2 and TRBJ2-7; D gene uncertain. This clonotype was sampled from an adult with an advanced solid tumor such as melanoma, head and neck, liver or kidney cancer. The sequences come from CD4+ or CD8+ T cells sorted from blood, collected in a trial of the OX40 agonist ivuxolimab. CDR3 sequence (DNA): TGTGCCAGCAGCTCCGGGTACGAGCAGTACTTC. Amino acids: CASSSGYEQYF. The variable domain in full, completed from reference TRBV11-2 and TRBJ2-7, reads EAGVAQSPRYKIIEKRQSVAFWCNPISGHATLYWYQQILGQGPKLLIQFQNNGVVDDSQLPKDRFSAERLKGVDSTLKIQPAKLEDSAVYLCASSSGYEQYFGPGTRLTVT.